The 7 T cell receptor beta chains below were found in one sample sequenced in a study of blood T cell repertoires in COVID-19. Sequencing used immunoSEQ multiplex PCR; TCRdb keeps in-frame clones, though not all of them. This table has approximately 130,000 clones, 77% appearing once. Sequenced material: peripheral blood. These receptors came from an elderly man with acute or convalescent COVID-19.

This rearrangement joins TRBV28 to TRBJ2-7; TRBD1 aligns across 9 bases. There are 15 residues in the CDR3. CDR1 and CDR2 from the germline V gene are MDHEN and SYDVKM. The trim removed 4 bases at V and 3 bases at J, leaving 7 bases unmatched. The CDR3 region is CASSSQGTGNYEQYF. The DNA for the CDR3 is TGTGCCAGCAGTTCCCAAGGGACAGGGAACTACGAGCAGTACTTC.

The chain employs TRBV6-2 or TRBV6-3 and TRBJ1-6, with D possibly being TRBD1 (6 bases). The germline V gene has CDR1 MNHEY and CDR2 SVGEGT. The CDR3 totals 15 residues. Deletions cut 5 bases from V and 4 bases from J, with 12 bases between. CDR3 in DNA: TGTGCCAGCAGTCGGGGGGCAGAATATAATTCACCCCTCCACTTT. Protein sequence: CASSRGAEYNSPLHF.

The CDR3 bases are TGTGCCAGCAGCAAAGACATAACCCTGAACACTGAAGCTTTCTTT. Its protein product is CASSKDITLNTEAFF. The J gene is TRBJ1-1, the V gene TRBV5-5; unclear D gene. Germline V gene data show CDR1 as SGHKS and CDR2 as YYEKEE (reference sequence). The V end was cut by 4 bases, the J end by 0 bases, with 13 bases between. The CDR3 is 15 amino acids.

V usage is TRBV19 and J usage is TRBJ1-6; no clear D gene. V was cut by 3 bases and J by 14 bases, with 11 bases left in between. Germline values: CDR1 LNHDA, CDR2 SQIVND (reference sequence). The CDR3 has 12 amino acids. The CDR3 nucleotides read TGTGCCAGTAGTATTGCGGGAGGGTCCCTCCACTTT. As protein: CASSIAGGSLHF.

The chain employs TRBV3-1 (or the pseudogene TRBV3-2) and TRBJ2-7, with 10 positions matching TRBD2. Germline V gene data show CDR1 as LGHDT and CDR2 as YNNKEL (reference sequence). The junction had 9 bases not matched to a gene; V was cut back by 8 bases and J by 5 bases. CDR3 length: 14 amino acids. DNA for the CDR3: TGTGCCAGCTCTATAGCGGGGGGTCGCGACGAGCAGTACTTC. Protein product: CASSIAGGRDEQYF.

Only one count was recorded for this clone. The gene calls are TRBV7-6 and TRBJ2-3, with 7 bases lining up with TRBD2. Per germline, CDR1 SGHVS and CDR2 FNYEAQ. Losses at the gene ends were 4 bases for V and 0 bases for J; bases not matched to a gene: 1. CDR3 length: 14 residues. The CDR3 reads CASSWGGSTDTQYF. CDR3 DNA: TGTGCCAGCAGCTGGGGGGGGAGCACAGATACGCAGTATTTT.

In its sample, this clone was seen once. The V and J genes are TRBV10-3 and TRBJ1-1; 8 nucleotides align to TRBD1. Germline lookup yields CDR1 ENHRY and CDR2 SYGVKD. V was pared by 3 bases and J by 2 bases, with 2 bases of the junction left unmatched. The CDR3 totals 14 residues. In nucleotides, the CDR3 is TGTGCCATCAGTGAAGGACAGGGTAACACTGAAGCTTTCTTT. It is translated as CAISEGQGNTEAFF.